This record looks at one TCR beta chain sequence and its context. Ten or more counts support this clonotype. What this receptor recognizes is not known. No much larger clone is present one base from it, and per-base qualities are unavailable. Taken from the germline V gene, the CDR1 and CDR2 loops are LGHNA and YNFKEQ. CDR3 length: 14 amino acids, cysteine to phenylalanine. Left in the record is the CDR3 DNA by itself, 42 bases read in frame from the first base. V is pruned by 1 base and J by 8 bases, leaving 1 base of the junction without a gene match. The data belong to a study of CD8+CD57+ T cells in acquired aplastic anemia listed by TCRdb under 2018. Background for the entire study: Extracted DNA from sorted CD4+ and CD8+ cells averaged about 2.9 ug, ranging from about 0.17 to 30 ug.

TCR beta VDJ combination and CDR3 sequence profiling used genomic DNA as the template. An Illumina HiSeq 2000 was the platform used for TCR repertoire sequencing. As for how the authors treated the data: Repertoire assessment relied on Simpson's diversity index, CDR3 size and DJ length profiles, and TRBV/TRBJ rearrangement plots. The most abundant DNA sequence in the deep sequencing data was taken as the immunodominant clone. CDR3 amino acid sequences were checked for sharing between subjects and were compared against published repertoires and the VDJdb database. TCRdb reanalyzed the raw reads on its own, using fastp at Q25 for trimming and MiXCR for clone calling, and kept in-frame beta chains. For every CDR3 protein sequence, its rows merge into one entry that carries the most common genes and DNA. These V and J calls originate from TCRdb's pipeline instead of the authors' own analysis. The sample data list 150,000 to 200,000 distinct CDR3 sequences, and around three fifths of these were observed just once. The top ten hold just over 45% of the sample.

Overall results and qualifications from the work: Although some 28 CD8+ CDR3 sequences were shared by patients and controls, these sequences appeared highly expressed in patients and within the immunodominant clones of patients. CD8+ Simpson's diversity did not differ significantly between patients and healthy controls (P=0.060).

In the study, sorted CD4+ and CD8+ blood T cells from patients with severe aplastic anemia and from healthy subjects underwent deep sequencing of TCR repertoires. Ficoll-Paque density gradient centrifugation was used to isolate peripheral blood mononuclear cells. Before DNA extraction, CD4+ and CD8+ T cells were sorted with FACS or magnetic beads. The receptor was derived from a human donor with severe aplastic anemia or a healthy control (not recorded which). The sample taken for sequencing was sorted CD4+, CD8+, or CD8+CD57+ T cells (not recorded which) from PBMCs. The chain is assembled from TRBV4-2 and TRBJ2-2; 10 bases in the junction line up with TRBD1. The DNA sequence follows: TGTGCCAGCAGCCAAGGACAGGGGGCGGGGGAGCTGTTTTTT. It translates to CASSQGQGAGELFF.